Listed below are T cell receptor beta chains from one sample, sequenced in a study of T cell repertoires in cytomegalovirus infection. MiXCR was run by TCRdb on the reads, yielding one entry per CDR3 protein. The sample has 200,000 to 300,000 distinct CDR3 sequences, approximately 9% seen once. Source material: PBMCs. These TCRs come from a human donor in good health (CMV status not recorded). Some clones in this sample may be carry-over from other donors' samples. Both conserved end residues are part of each CDR3. Fields, in order: V gene, D gene, J gene, clone size, CDR3 DNA, CDR3 protein. The D gene is left open where the match is weak. Clone size is given for some rows only: seen once, a few or many times, or a class if the clone is expanded.

>TRBV19|NA|TRBJ2-1|few
TGTGCCATTAACACGACCGAGCAGTTCTTC
CAINTTEQFF
>TRBV11-2|TRBD1|TRBJ1-4|many
TGTGCCAGCAGCTTTAGTTTGAAACAGGGGGGGGAAAAACTGTTTTTT
CASSFSLKQGGEKLFF
>TRBV4-1|NA|TRBJ2-1|few
TGCGCCAGCAGCCACTTGGGGAATGAGCAGTTCTTC
CASSHLGNEQFF
>TRBV27|NA|TRBJ1-5|many
TGTGCCAGCAGTTTATCGGGCCTCGCACAGCCCCAGCATTTT
CASSLSGLAQPQHF
>TRBV29-1|TRBD1|TRBJ2-4|NA
TGCAGCATTTCCAGGACAGGGGGCATTGGGGGCAAAAACATTCAGTACTTC
CSISRTGGIGGKNIQYF
>TRBV6-1|TRBD2|TRBJ2-3|many
TGTGCCAGCAGTAGGTCTAGCGGGGGCCTCACAGATACGCAGTATTTT
CASSRSSGGLTDTQYF
>TRBV20-1|TRBD1|TRBJ1-1|few
TGCAGTGCTTCCCGGGACAGTATGAACACTGAAGCTTTCTTT
CSASRDSMNTEAFF
>TRBV28|TRBD1|TRBJ2-1|many
TGTGCCAGCAGTTTCCCCACCCACGGGACAGGGGCAAGGGAGCAGTTCTTC
CASSFPTHGTGAREQFF
>TRBV7-2|NA|TRBJ2-5|many
TGTGCCAGCAGCTTAATACCGGGCCGAGAGACCCAGTACTTC
CASSLIPGRETQYF
>TRBV7-2|TRBD1|TRBJ2-7|many
TGTGCCAGCAGCTCATCCGGGACAGGGGTAGGGGAGCAGTACTTC
CASSSSGTGVGEQYF
>TRBV7-9|TRBD2|TRBJ2-7|NA
TGTGCCAGCAGCTTAAGCGGGAGGGCCGGCGAGCAGTACTTC
CASSLSGRAGEQYF
>TRBV7-2|NA|TRBJ1-5|many
TGTGCCAGCAGCTCCAGGGGCCGGAGCAATCAGCCCCAGCATTTT
CASSSRGRSNQPQHF
>TRBV13|TRBD1|TRBJ1-2|few
TGTGCCAGCAGCTATGGACAGGTTAACTATGGCTACACCTTC
CASSYGQVNYGYTF
>TRBV20-1|NA|TRBJ2-5|many
TGCAGTGCTACAGGGAAGTATGAGACCCAGTACTTC
CSATGKYETQYF
>TRBV7-6|NA|TRBJ1-5|few
TGTGCCAGCAGCCCCTCAGCTGTGGGTTCTGATCAGCCCCAGCATTTT
CASSPSAVGSDQPQHF
>TRBV28|NA|TRBJ1-1|many
TGTGCCAGCAGTAGCGGGCAAACGGACACTGAAGCTTTCTTT
CASSSGQTDTEAFF
>TRBV7-2|TRBD2|TRBJ2-5|NA
TGTGCCAGCAGCCCACTCGGGACTAGCGGACAAGAGACCCAGTACTTC
CASSPLGTSGQETQYF
>TRBV7-8|NA|TRBJ2-1|many
TGTGCCAGCAGCTTAGAGGCCCGTGGGTCCTACAATGAGCAGTTCTTC
CASSLEARGSYNEQFF
>TRBV27|NA|TRBJ2-2|NA
TGTGCCAGCAGGACGGACAGTTCGGGCGGGGAGCTGTTTTTT
CASRTDSSGGELFF
>TRBV7-9|NA|TRBJ1-5|many
TGTGCCAGCAGCTTAGGGGGACCTAGCAATCAGCCCCAGCATTTT
CASSLGGPSNQPQHF
>TRBV11-3|NA|TRBJ2-1|many
TGTGCCAGCAGCTTACTGCGATCCAATGAGCAGTTCTTC
CASSLLRSNEQFF
>TRBV10-2|TRBD1|TRBJ1-1|few
TGCGCCAGCAGTGAGAGACAGGGAGACACTGAAGCTTTCTTT
CASSERQGDTEAFF
>TRBV7-2|NA|TRBJ2-3|many
TGTGCCAGCAGCCCAGTGGGCACAGATACGCAGTATTTT
CASSPVGTDTQYF
>TRBV5-1|TRBD2|TRBJ2-2|NA
TGCGCCAGCAGCCCCTACTTCAATACTAGCGGGGCCAACACCGGGGAGCTGTTTTTT
CASSPYFNTSGANTGELFF
>TRBV20-1|NA|TRBJ1-6|few
TGCAGTGCTAGAGTGGATATTGGGAGGCCCAATTCACCCCTCCACTTT
CSARVDIGRPNSPLHF
>TRBV20-1|TRBD1|TRBJ2-7|many
TGCAGTGCTAGACCGCTGACAGGGATCTACGAGCAGTACTTC
CSARPLTGIYEQYF
>TRBV28|NA|TRBJ1-2|NA
TGTGCCAGCAGTTCGACAGCCCCATATGGCTACACCTTC
CASSSTAPYGYTF
>TRBV10-3|NA|TRBJ2-3|few
TGTGCCATCAGTAATGGACAGACTGGGGATACGCAGTATTTT
CAISNGQTGDTQYF
>TRBV28|TRBD1|TRBJ1-5|many
TGTGCCAGCAGTCAGGGGGGTACGTCGCCCCAGCATTTT
CASSQGGTSPQHF
>TRBV5-5|NA|TRBJ1-2|many
TGTGCCAGCAGCCTCTCGGGACACGGGGACACCTTC
CASSLSGHGDTF
>TRBV12-3/TRBV12-4|TRBD2|TRBJ2-2|many
TGTGCCAGCAGTCCGGGACTAGCGCCTGCCGGGGAGCTGTTTTTT
CASSPGLAPAGELFF
>TRBV20-1|TRBD2|TRBJ2-1|NA
TGCAGTGCTAGAGATCTAACTCGGGCGGGAGGGCCGGGTGAGCAGTTCTTC
CSARDLTRAGGPGEQFF
>TRBV5-1|NA|TRBJ2-6|many
TGCGCCAGCAGCTCGAGAGGGGACTCCTCTGGGGCCAACGTCCTGACTTTC
CASSSRGDSSGANVLTF
>TRBV7-2|TRBD1|TRBJ1-5|many
TGTGCCAGCAGTTTTAGGCCGACAGGGGCCGGATCTAGCAATCAGCCCCAGCATTTT
CASSFRPTGAGSSNQPQHF
>TRBV30|TRBD1|TRBJ1-2|few
TGTGCCTGGGGACAGGGGACTGGAGGCTACACCTTC
CAWGQGTGGYTF
>TRBV6-6|NA|TRBJ2-7|many
TGTGCCAGCACCTTACGGGTCGCAAGGGACTCCTACGAGCAGTACTTC
CASTLRVARDSYEQYF
>TRBV7-3|TRBD2|TRBJ2-2|many
TGTGCCAGCAGCTTAACCGTAGCGGGGCTAAACACCGGGGAGCTGTTTTTT
CASSLTVAGLNTGELFF
>TRBV4-1|TRBD1|TRBJ1-6|many
TGCGCCAGCAGCCACTCCGTCACAGGGGATGGTTCACCCCTCCACTTT
CASSHSVTGDGSPLHF
>TRBV11-2|TRBD1|TRBJ1-1|NA
TGTGCCAGCAGCTTATTGATGGGACAGGGGGAAGCTTTCTTT
CASSLLMGQGEAFF
>TRBV7-2|NA|TRBJ2-7|medium-sized
TGTGCCAGCAGCTTAGTTTCGGGGTACGAGCAGTACTTC
CASSLVSGYEQYF
>TRBV19|NA|TRBJ2-5|many
TGTGCCAGTAGTCCCCGGGGGGCGGGGGAGACCCAGTACTTC
CASSPRGAGETQYF
>TRBV19|TRBD1|TRBJ1-2|few
TGTGCCAGTAGTATTATCCGGGACAGGAGAGGCTACACCTTC
CASSIIRDRRGYTF
>TRBV7-2|TRBD1|TRBJ1-1|many
TGTGCCAGCAGCACGGGACAGGGGGCGCGTTTTGAAGCTTTCTTT
CASSTGQGARFEAFF
>TRBV7-2|TRBD1|TRBJ2-2|many
TGTGCCAGCAGCTCTTCAACCCTACAGGGGTTAAACACCGGGGAGCTGTTTTTT
CASSSSTLQGLNTGELFF
>TRBV6-1|NA|TRBJ2-3|many
TGTGCCAGCAGTGCCCGGTGGGCAGATACGCAGTATTTT
CASSARWADTQYF
>TRBV19|NA|TRBJ1-2|NA
TGTGCCAGTAGTTCCGCAGGGAATCCCCTCTATGGCTACACCTTC
CASSSAGNPLYGYTF
>TRBV2|NA|TRBJ1-5|many
TGTGCCAGCACCCAGGGGAAGGGGAATCAGCCCCAGCATTTT
CASTQGKGNQPQHF
>TRBV12-3/TRBV12-4|NA|TRBJ2-3|NA
TGTGCCAGCATTCGGACAGGCACAGATACGCAGTATTTT
CASIRTGTDTQYF
>TRBV30|TRBD1|TRBJ1-1|NA
TGTGCCTGGAGTAGGACAGGGGGCACTGAAGCTTTCTTT
CAWSRTGGTEAFF
>TRBV7-2|TRBD1|TRBJ1-1|many
TGTGCCAGCAGCATTCGGACAGGGGGCACTGAAGCTTTCTTT
CASSIRTGGTEAFF
>TRBV7-2|NA|TRBJ2-2|NA
TGTGCCAGCAGCCCCCTGGGGAGCACCGGGGAGCTGTTTTTT
CASSPLGSTGELFF
>TRBV28|TRBD1|TRBJ2-7|many
TGTGCCAGCAGCCCGGGACAGAGGGAGCAGTACTTC
CASSPGQREQYF
>TRBV7-6|NA|TRBJ2-2|many
TGTGCCAGCAGCTTAGAGTTGACGGGGAACACCGGGGAGCTGTTTTTT
CASSLELTGNTGELFF